This is a list of T cell receptor beta chains from one sample in a study of blood T cell repertoires in COVID-19. The protocol was immunoSEQ multiplex PCR, while the TCRdb copy is restricted to in-frame clones and leaves out a portion. The table has some 87,000 clones, 85% seen once. Specimen: peripheral blood. All receptors come from an older woman with active or convalescent COVID-19. The CDR3 runs from the conserved cysteine through the conserved F or W. A D gene is named only where the DNA matches it firmly. Clone size is stated in some rows and not others, as once, few, many or a class when expanded.

clone size: NA; D gene: TRBD1; V gene: TRBV7-2; J gene: TRBJ2-3; CDR3 DNA: TGTGCCAGCAGCCCCGGGACAGGGACAGATACGCAGTATTTT; CDR3 protein: CASSPGTGTDTQYF
clone size: NA; D gene: TRBD1; V gene: TRBV7-9; J gene: TRBJ2-3; CDR3 DNA: TGTGCCAGCAGCACCTGGGACAGAAGCACAGATACGCAGTATTTT; CDR3 protein: CASSTWDRSTDTQYF
clone size: NA; D gene: TRBD1; V gene: TRBV4-3; J gene: TRBJ1-1; CDR3 DNA: TGCGCCAGCAGCCAACTCGCCTGGACAGGGGGCTACACTGAAGCTTTCTTT; CDR3 protein: CASSQLAWTGGYTEAFF
clone size: NA; D gene: NA; V gene: TRBV5-1; J gene: TRBJ2-2; CDR3 DNA: TGCGCCAGCAGCTGGGACACCTTCCCCGTTAACACCGGGGAGCTGTTTTTT; CDR3 protein: CASSWDTFPVNTGELFF
clone size: NA; D gene: NA; V gene: TRBV6-5; J gene: TRBJ1-1; CDR3 DNA: TGTGCCAGCAGTTACATTCAGAACACTGAAGCTTTCTTT; CDR3 protein: CASSYIQNTEAFF
clone size: NA; D gene: TRBD2; V gene: TRBV9; J gene: TRBJ2-4; CDR3 DNA: TGTGCCAGCAGCCTTAGCGGGGGGGAAAACATTCAGTACTTC; CDR3 protein: CASSLSGGENIQYF
clone size: NA; D gene: TRBD1; V gene: TRBV19; J gene: TRBJ1-4; CDR3 DNA: TGTGCCAGTAGGGACAGGGGGCGGATTGAAAAACTGTTTTTT; CDR3 protein: CASRDRGRIEKLFF
clone size: NA; D gene: NA; V gene: TRBV28; J gene: TRBJ1-2; CDR3 DNA: TGTGCCAGCAGTTTAGCCCGGACAGCTAACTATGGCTACACCTTC; CDR3 protein: CASSLARTANYGYTF
clone size: NA; D gene: TRBD1; V gene: TRBV11-2; J gene: TRBJ1-1; CDR3 DNA: TGTGCCAGCAGCTTAGATGGGACAGGTAACACTGAAGCTTTCTTT; CDR3 protein: CASSLDGTGNTEAFF
clone size: NA; D gene: TRBD2; V gene: TRBV11-3; J gene: TRBJ2-1; CDR3 DNA: TGTGCCAGCAGCACTAGCGGGGGGGCTGGGAATGAGCAGTTCTTC; CDR3 protein: CASSTSGGAGNEQFF
clone size: once; D gene: NA; V gene: TRBV28; J gene: TRBJ2-5; CDR3 DNA: TGTGCCAGCAGTTTGGTGGACAGAGAGACCCAGTACTTC; CDR3 protein: CASSLVDRETQYF
clone size: NA; D gene: TRBD1; V gene: TRBV19; J gene: TRBJ1-2; CDR3 DNA: TGTGCCAGTAGTACACCGGGACAGGGGGACTATGGCTACACCTTC; CDR3 protein: CASSTPGQGDYGYTF
clone size: once; D gene: TRBD1; V gene: TRBV4-2; J gene: TRBJ1-2; CDR3 DNA: TGTGCCAGCAGCCAAATGGGGCAGGGGGCGTTCGGGGGCTACACCTTC; CDR3 protein: CASSQMGQGAFGGYTF
clone size: NA; D gene: NA; V gene: TRBV5-4; J gene: TRBJ2-5; CDR3 DNA: TGTGCCAGCAGCTCAAACAGCCGCGAAGAGACCCAGTACTTC; CDR3 protein: CASSSNSREETQYF
clone size: NA; D gene: TRBD1; V gene: TRBV19; J gene: TRBJ2-1; CDR3 DNA: TGTGCCAGTACCGCCCGGATAGGGGGCATGAGGCAGTTCTTC; CDR3 protein: CASTARIGGMRQFF
clone size: NA; D gene: NA; V gene: TRBV19; J gene: TRBJ1-2; CDR3 DNA: TGTGCCAGTAGTCAACAAGGAGGAGATCTGTGGCGGAGCTACACCTTC; CDR3 protein: CASSQQGGDLWRSYTF
clone size: NA; D gene: NA; V gene: TRBV5-4; J gene: TRBJ1-2; CDR3 DNA: TGTGCCAGCAGCCCAATAGACAAAGACTATGGCTACACCTTC; CDR3 protein: CASSPIDKDYGYTF
clone size: NA; D gene: NA; V gene: TRBV5-1; J gene: TRBJ1-1; CDR3 DNA: TGCGCCAGCAGCCCGGGGGGCGCCGGACGGGGCACTGAAGCTTTCTTT; CDR3 protein: CASSPGGAGRGTEAFF
clone size: NA; D gene: TRBD2; V gene: TRBV3-1/TRBV3-2; J gene: TRBJ2-7; CDR3 DNA: TGTGCCAGCAGCCAAGGGGGGGGAGTCTCACCCTACGAGCAGTACTTC; CDR3 protein: CASSQGGGVSPYEQYF